This TCR beta chain appears in the sequencing data of a study of OX40 agonist ivuxolimab in advanced cancers. Whole-study context: Ivuxolimab was delivered to patients intravenously every 2 weeks at doses spanning 0.01 to 10 mg/kg. Study results and limitations: Which antigen the expanded peripheral T cells recognized is unknown.

A remark on this clone: The antigen remains undetermined.

Only in-frame clones appear in the TCRdb table, and some are missing; sequencing was by immunoSEQ multiplex PCR. The table lists over 55,000 clones, approximately 93% of them singletons. This CDR3 is built from 18 residues. V gave up 0 bases and J gave up 6 bases; unmatched junction bases: 14. Germline V gene data show CDR1 as SGHAT and CDR2 as FQNNGV. This chain joins TRBV11-2 and TRBJ2-1, with TRBD2 identical over 7 bases. This TCR derives from an adult with an advanced solid tumor such as melanoma, head and neck, liver or kidney cancer. The input for sequencing was CD4+ or CD8+ T cells sorted from blood, taken in a trial of the OX40 agonist ivuxolimab. Written as DNA, the CDR3 is TGTGCCAGCAGCTTAGATCTAGGGATCGGCGGGAGTGGCAATGAGCAGTTCTTC. This sequence encodes CASSLDLGIGGSGNEQFF.